The 5 T cell receptor beta chains in this list originate from one sample, sequenced in a study of T cell changes during pregnancy in multiple sclerosis. Libraries were prepared by immunoSEQ multiplex PCR; TCRdb keeps only in-frame clonotypes and omits some of them. The table includes 50,000 or so clones, 80% to 95% detected once. The specimen was CD4+ T cells from peripheral blood mononuclear cells, collected in the second trimester of pregnancy. The receptors come from a female donor with multiple sclerosis, enrolled in a pregnancy study.

In DNA, the CDR3 is TGTGCCAGTAGGATCGGGACTAGGGGACGCAATGAGCAGTTCTTC. Protein sequence: CASRIGTRGRNEQFF. This rearrangement joins TRBV19 to TRBJ2-1; 8 bases match TRBD2. Per the germline V gene, CDR1 is LNHDA and CDR2 is SQIVND (reference sequence). There are 15 residues in the CDR3. V trimming: 6 bases; J trimming: 6 bases; junction bases outside the gene matches: 10.

The chain combines TRBV6-6 with TRBJ1-4; D possibly corresponds to TRBD1 (6 bases). Per germline, CDR1 MNHNY and CDR2 SVGAGI (reference sequence). V lost 2 bases and J lost 4, with 11 bases in between. The length of the CDR3 is 15 residues. CDR3 in DNA: TGTGCCAGCAGTTACGCGGGGGCTTTTAATGAAAAACTGTTTTTT. Amino acid sequence: CASSYAGAFNEKLFF.

J is TRBJ2-2 and V is TRBV28; TRBD1 might be the D (6 bases). Trimming removed 8 bases at V and 2 bases at J, with 12 bases between. The germline gives CDR1 MDHEN, CDR2 SYDVKM. The CDR3 has 14 residues. CDR3 DNA sequence: TGTGCCAGCTACGGACAGACTAACACCGGGGAGCTGTTTTTT. Translation: CASYGQTNTGELFF. The entire variable domain, with the rest obtained from reference TRBV28 and TRBJ2-2, is as follows: DVKVTQSSRYLVKRTGEKVFLECVQDMDHENMFWYRQDPGLGLRLIYFSYDVKMKEKGDIPEGYSVSREKKERFSLILESASTNQTSMYLCASYGQTNTGELFFGEGSRLTVL.

The chain is built from TRBV6-5 and TRBJ1-5; D remains ambiguous. CDR3 length: 12 amino acids. Trimming took off 8 bases at V and 6 bases at J, with 11 bases between the two ends. CDR1 and CDR2 from the germline V gene are MNHEY and SVGAGI. The CDR3 DNA reads TGTGCCAGCTGGAGCGGTAGTCAGCCCCAGCATTTT. Translation gives CASWSGSQPQHF.

This chain joins TRBV7-2 and TRBJ2-5; TRBD2 matches 15 bases. The CDR3 length is 19 residues. Germline CDR1 reads SGHTA; CDR2 reads FQGNSA. After removal of 2 bases from V and 3 bases from J, the junction contained 10 bases not matched to a gene. The CDR3 here is CASSLTRTSGGGRKETQYF. The CDR3 DNA reads TGTGCCAGCAGCTTAACTAGGACTAGCGGGGGGGGTAGGAAAGAGACCCAGTACTTC.